Described below is a single T cell receptor (beta chain) sequence and its context. Method: immunoSEQ multiplex PCR; TCRdb's copy keeps in-frame clones and lacks some. The table has 400,000 or so clones, around 91% seen once; the top ten hold 0.6% to 0.7%. The data are from a study of blood T cell repertoires in COVID-19. Trimming took 5 bases from V and 4 from J; bases not matched to a gene: 9. Germline V gene lookup returns CDR1 SGHVS and CDR2 FQNEAQ. This CDR3 is built from 15 residues. The V gene is TRBV7-8, the J gene TRBJ2-3; 7 nucleotides agree with TRBD2. The clonotype originates from a man between 18 and 35 years old who had recovered from COVID-19. Material for sequencing was PBMCs or T cells enriched from blood (not recorded which). The CDR3, as DNA: TGTGCCAGCAGCCCCGAGGGAGGGCAGGCAGATACGCAGTATTTT. Its protein product is CASSPEGGQADTQYF.